The present entry profiles one T cell receptor beta chain with its context. Its antigen is not yet known. The junction departs from the called germline gene at one end, perhaps through a read error. The data belong to a study of beta chain features in type 1 diabetes (dated by TCRdb to between 2018 and 2020). With regard to the full study: Mean age, gender distribution, total cell number and subset yield did not differ between patients and healthy donors. A total of roughly 99,000,000 sorted cells were examined across all samples, and the number of cells per subset was strongly correlated with RNA yield. In the study, TCRB repertoires of sorted circulating CD4+ T cell subsets from recently diagnosed type 1 diabetes patients were compared with those of matched healthy donors. Regulatory and stem cell-like memory subsets were obtained from only 8 patients and about eight healthy donors, while naive and central memory subsets were obtained from all 28 donors. General study outcomes and caveats: Type 1 diabetes patients showed a moderate but significant shortening of TCRB CDR3 length in all four CD4+ subsets. Naive, central memory and regulatory TCRB repertoires appeared more similar among patients than among healthy donors. HLA sub-analyses involved small numbers of individuals, so any influence of HLA type on TCRB rearrangement remained unresolved. Fewer insertions and more nucleotide deletions at VDJ recombination sites were observed in patients with type 1 diabetes, implying thymic rearrangement abnormalities. Sequencing cDNA rather than genomic DNA could over-represent highly expressing activated cells, although activation and CD3 levels did not differ between groups. Shorter templates might be favored by PCR, yet because patient and control samples were amplified and corrected together, any such skew would affect both groups equally.

CDR1 and CDR2, per the germline V gene, are SGHAT and FQNNGV. The CDR3 goes from the cysteine to the phenylalanine over 16 residues. Only the CDR3 part of the read is kept: 48 bases, read in frame from the first base. From each donor, a single peripheral blood sample of about 116 mL on average was drawn into heparinised tubes. A BD FACSAria II was used to sort naive, central memory, regulatory and stem cell-like memory CD4+ T cells with a panel that included CD45RO, CCR7, CD25, CD127, CD95 and CD27. A purity above 95% was achieved for all sorted populations. PBMCs were isolated right away by Lymphoprep density gradient centrifugation and were stained directly, without culture. So that batch effects would be minimized, each experiment stained and sorted samples in pairs, pairing one healthy donor with one patient. The High Capacity cDNA Reverse Transcription Kit was used to reverse transcribe all of the isolated RNA, meaning that expressed TCRB transcripts were what got sequenced. Deep immunoSEQ sequencing was applied to naive, central memory and regulatory T cell samples, giving an average of roughly 3.5 million total reads per sample. After sorted cells were lysed in RLT buffer, RNA was extracted with DNase-treated RNeasy Micro or Mini kits, with the choice depending on cell number. To prevent cross-contamination, each cell subset was processed individually, whereas patient and healthy donor samples were processed jointly. Using the immunoSEQ multiplex PCR, TCRB sequences were amplified from cDNA into 87-bp fragments spanning the CDR3 region. Amplicons were sequenced on the Illumina HiSeq platform. The authors' pipeline ran thus. Synthetic template baselines were used to correct PCR bias computationally, reads within Hamming distance 2 were collapsed together, and singletons that could not be merged were discarded. By aligning reads against IMGT, V, D and J genes, CDR3 length, and insertions or deletions at six rearrangement sites were assigned. Clonotype counts were normalized to sorted cell number within each subset before computing true diversity and Gini coefficients with the tcR R package. The overlap coefficient, calculated on TCRB nucleotide sequences, was used to measure repertoire sharing. As a proxy for the pre-selection repertoire, out-of-frame TCRB sequences from naive cells were analyzed. Here the immuneACCESS table is served through TCRdb, limited to in-frame sequences with V and J called. Missing clones are a known gap in these copies; in checked studies unresolved V genes cover under half, and the rest lacks a known reason. V, J and clone size are those of that table, while D and trimming were read from the DNA. The sample records roughly 300,000 clones, roughly 13% of which are singletons. About 0.017% of the sample rests with the top ten.

The TCR originated in a man younger than 45 with type 1 diabetes. The sample consisted of naive CD4+ T cells from blood. In light of the paper, this sample's cell subset or site label describes: true naive CD4+ T cells. The chain joins TRBV11-2 to TRBJ2-3, and TRBD2 aligns with 8 junction nucleotides. The CDR3 is CASSVESGRAVDTQYF. The sequenced DNA: TGTGCCAGCAGCGTAGAGTCCGGGAGGGCCGTAGATACGCAGTATTTT.